The present TCR beta chain was sequenced within a study of early T cells in non-severe SARS-CoV-2 infection (dated by TCRdb to 2020 to 2022). For the wider study: Bulk RNA from unsorted whole blood was used for TCR sequencing, so alpha and beta chains could not be paired.

This clonotype has a count of ten or more. There is no known antigen for this receptor. No much larger clonotype is one base removed from it; base qualities were not supplied. The research as a whole found: VDJdb matching was skewed toward anti-spike CD8 responses and likely underestimated virus-specific expansions, missing private and CD4 specificities.

Taken from cysteine to phenylalanine, the CDR3 has 15 residues. The only DNA kept is the CDR3, 45 bases in frame from the first base. The germline V gene encodes CDR1 LNHDA and CDR2 SQIVND (reference sequence). Trimming takes 5 bases from V and 3 bases from J, and the germline ends sit 14 bases apart. Preparation of the library involved 5' RACE. Sequenced on a NextSeq 500. To correct for sequencing error and PCR bias, the TCR library protocol tagged individual cDNA molecules with unique molecular identifiers. Both TCR alpha and beta chains were sequenced, and tight co-correlation was observed between alpha and beta sequence abundances in each sample. Under the source paper's analysis protocol: Decombinator V4 was used to annotate the V gene, J gene and CDR3 of the TCR sequences. TCRs were defined as expanded if a significant change between any two time points was detected under a Poisson model with p below 0.0001. TCR abundances were normalised to the total number of TCRs sequenced per sample and expressed as counts per million. TRAV1-2 paired with TRAJ12, TRAJ20 or TRAJ33 defined MAIT TCRs, while TRAV10 paired with TRAJ18 defined iNKT TCRs. A search of VDJdb, accessed on 1 November 2021, was run for TCRs annotated to CMV, EBV and SARS-CoV-2, with TCRs annotated for multiple antigens excluded. TCRdb reworked the public reads: Q25 trimming with fastp, MiXCR clone assembly, productive beta chains retained. Rows with one shared CDR3 protein collapse into an entry with the most common genes and DNA. V and J calls and clone size were set by TCRdb, not the authors. The sample includes around 52,000 distinct CDR3 sequences, with approximately 6.7% observed a single time. The ten largest clonotypes hold less than 5% of the sample.

Set within a cohort of healthcare workers in London, UK, this nested case-control study involved weekly PCR testing of nasopharyngeal swabs along with blood sampling. Between 23 and 31 March 2020, the week of the UK lockdown, healthcare workers were enrolled and then followed up weekly for as long as 16 weeks. Specimen: whole blood. This chain is built from TRBV19 and TRBJ1-5, and perhaps TRBD1 as D gene, on 6 matching bases. This TCR was sampled from an adult who was a healthcare worker with PCR-confirmed SARS-CoV-2 infection or an uninfected control (not recorded which). The CDR3 has the sequence CASSPQGLNNQPQHF. The DNA reads as follows: TGTGCCAGTAGTCCACAGGGTCTTAACAATCAGCCCCAGCATTTT.